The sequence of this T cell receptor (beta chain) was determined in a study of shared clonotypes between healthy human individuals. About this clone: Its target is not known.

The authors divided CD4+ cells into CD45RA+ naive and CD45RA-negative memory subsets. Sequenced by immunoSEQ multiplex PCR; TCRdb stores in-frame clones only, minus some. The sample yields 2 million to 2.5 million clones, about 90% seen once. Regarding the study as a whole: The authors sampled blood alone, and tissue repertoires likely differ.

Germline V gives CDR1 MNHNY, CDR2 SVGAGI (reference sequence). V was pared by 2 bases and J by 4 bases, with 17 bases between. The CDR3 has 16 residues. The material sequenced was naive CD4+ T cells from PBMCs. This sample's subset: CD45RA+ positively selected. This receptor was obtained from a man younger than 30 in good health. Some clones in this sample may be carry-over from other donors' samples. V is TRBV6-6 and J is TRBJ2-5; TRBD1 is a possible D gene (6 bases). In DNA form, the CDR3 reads TGTGCCAGCAGTTACGATCCGACAGGACCCCGAGAGACCCAGTACTTC. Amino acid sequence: CASSYDPTGPRETQYF.